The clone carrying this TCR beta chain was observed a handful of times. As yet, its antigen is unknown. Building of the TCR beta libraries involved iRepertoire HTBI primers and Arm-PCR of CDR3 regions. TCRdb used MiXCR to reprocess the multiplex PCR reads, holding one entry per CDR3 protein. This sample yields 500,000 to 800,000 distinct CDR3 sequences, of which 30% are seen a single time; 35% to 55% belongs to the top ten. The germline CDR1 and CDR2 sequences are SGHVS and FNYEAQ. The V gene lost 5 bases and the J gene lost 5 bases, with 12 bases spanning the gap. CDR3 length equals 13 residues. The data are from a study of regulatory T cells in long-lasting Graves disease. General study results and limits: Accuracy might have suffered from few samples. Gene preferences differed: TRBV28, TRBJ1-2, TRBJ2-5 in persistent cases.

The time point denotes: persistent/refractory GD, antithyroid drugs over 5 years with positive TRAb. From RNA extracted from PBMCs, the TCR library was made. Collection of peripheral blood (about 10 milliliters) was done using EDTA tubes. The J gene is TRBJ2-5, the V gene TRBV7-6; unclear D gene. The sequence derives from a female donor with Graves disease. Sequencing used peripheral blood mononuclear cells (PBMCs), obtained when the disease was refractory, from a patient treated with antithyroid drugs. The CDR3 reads CASSQNMFETQYF. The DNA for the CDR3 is TGTGCCAGCAGCCAAAATATGTTTGAGACCCAGTACTTC.